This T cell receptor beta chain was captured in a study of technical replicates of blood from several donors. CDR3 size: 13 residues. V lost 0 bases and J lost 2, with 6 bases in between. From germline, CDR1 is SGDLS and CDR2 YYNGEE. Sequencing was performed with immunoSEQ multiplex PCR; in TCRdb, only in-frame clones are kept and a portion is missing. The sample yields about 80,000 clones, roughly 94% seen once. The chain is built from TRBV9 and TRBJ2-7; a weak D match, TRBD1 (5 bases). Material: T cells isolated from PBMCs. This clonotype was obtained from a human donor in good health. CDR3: CASSVGQTYEQYF. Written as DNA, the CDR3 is TGTGCCAGCAGCGTAGGACAGACCTACGAGCAGTACTTC. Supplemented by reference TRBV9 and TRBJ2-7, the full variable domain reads DSGVTQTPKHLITATGQRVTLRCSPRSGDLSVYWYQQSLDQGLQFLIQYYNGEERAKGNILERFSAQQFPDLHSELNLSSLELGDSALYFCASSVGQTYEQYFGPGTRLTVT.